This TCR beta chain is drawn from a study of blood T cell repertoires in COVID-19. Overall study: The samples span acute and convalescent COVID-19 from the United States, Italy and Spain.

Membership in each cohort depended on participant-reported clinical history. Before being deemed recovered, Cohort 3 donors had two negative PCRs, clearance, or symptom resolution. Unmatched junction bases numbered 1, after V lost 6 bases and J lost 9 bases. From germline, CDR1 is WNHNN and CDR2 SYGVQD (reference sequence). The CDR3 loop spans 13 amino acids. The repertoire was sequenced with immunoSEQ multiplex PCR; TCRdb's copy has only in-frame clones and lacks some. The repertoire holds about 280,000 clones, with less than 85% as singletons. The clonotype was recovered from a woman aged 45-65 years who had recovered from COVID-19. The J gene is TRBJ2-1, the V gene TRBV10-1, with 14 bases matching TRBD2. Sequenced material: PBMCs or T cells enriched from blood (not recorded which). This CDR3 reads CASRGTSGGEQFF. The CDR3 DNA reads TGCGCCAGCAGGGGGACTAGCGGGGGTGAGCAGTTCTTC.